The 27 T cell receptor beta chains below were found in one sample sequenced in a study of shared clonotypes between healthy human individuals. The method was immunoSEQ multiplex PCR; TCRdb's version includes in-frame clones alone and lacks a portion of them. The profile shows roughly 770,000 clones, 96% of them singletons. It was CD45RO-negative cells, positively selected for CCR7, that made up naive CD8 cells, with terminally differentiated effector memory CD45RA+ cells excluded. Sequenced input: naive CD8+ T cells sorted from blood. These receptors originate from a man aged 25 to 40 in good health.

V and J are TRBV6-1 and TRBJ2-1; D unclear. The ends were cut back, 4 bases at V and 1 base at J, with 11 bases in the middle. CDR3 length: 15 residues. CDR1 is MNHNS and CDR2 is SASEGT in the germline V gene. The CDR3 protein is CASSVSSRSYNEQFF. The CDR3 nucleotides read TGTGCCAGCAGTGTCTCTTCCAGGTCCTACAATGAGCAGTTCTTC.

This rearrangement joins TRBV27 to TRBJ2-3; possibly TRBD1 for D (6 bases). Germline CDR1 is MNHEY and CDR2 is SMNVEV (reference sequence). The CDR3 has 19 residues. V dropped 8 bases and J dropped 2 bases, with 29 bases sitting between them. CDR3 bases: TGTGCCAGCCACGTCTTGGGACATATGGGACGATTACCCACAGATACGCAGTATTTT. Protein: CASHVLGHMGRLPTDTQYF.

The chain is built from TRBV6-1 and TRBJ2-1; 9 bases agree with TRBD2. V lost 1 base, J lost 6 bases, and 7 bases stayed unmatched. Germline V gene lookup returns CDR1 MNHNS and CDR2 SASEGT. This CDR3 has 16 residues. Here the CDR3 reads CASSEGLAVMGNEQFF. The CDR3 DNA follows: TGTGCCAGCAGTGAAGGACTAGCGGTTATGGGCAATGAGCAGTTCTTC.

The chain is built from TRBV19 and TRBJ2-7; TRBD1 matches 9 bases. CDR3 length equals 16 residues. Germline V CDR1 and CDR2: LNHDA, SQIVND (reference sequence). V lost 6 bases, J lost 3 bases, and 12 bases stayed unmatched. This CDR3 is CASRDRGYGGDYEQYF. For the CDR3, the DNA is TGTGCCAGTAGGGACAGGGGTTACGGGGGAGACTACGAGCAGTACTTC.

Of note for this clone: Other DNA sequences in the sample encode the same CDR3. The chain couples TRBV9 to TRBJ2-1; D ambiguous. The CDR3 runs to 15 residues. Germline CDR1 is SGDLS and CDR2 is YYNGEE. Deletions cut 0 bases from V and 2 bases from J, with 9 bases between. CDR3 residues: CASSVAGNTYNEQFF. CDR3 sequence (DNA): TGTGCCAGCAGCGTAGCGGGTAATACCTACAATGAGCAGTTCTTC. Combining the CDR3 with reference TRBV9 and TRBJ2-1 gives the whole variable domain DSGVTQTPKHLITATGQRVTLRCSPRSGDLSVYWYQQSLDQGLQFLIQYYNGEERAKGNILERFSAQQFPDLHSELNLSSLELGDSALYFCASSVAGNTYNEQFFGPGTRLTVL.

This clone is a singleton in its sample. In nucleotides, the CDR3 is TGTGCCAGCAGCACGGTGACCGGAAACATTCAGTACTTC. Amino acids: CASSTVTGNIQYF. The V and J genes are TRBV11-2 and TRBJ2-4; D gene ambiguous. Germline-derived CDR1 and CDR2 are SGHAT and FQNNGV. The CDR3 sequence is 13 residues long. Trimming stripped 5 bases from V and 6 bases from J, with 11 bases between.

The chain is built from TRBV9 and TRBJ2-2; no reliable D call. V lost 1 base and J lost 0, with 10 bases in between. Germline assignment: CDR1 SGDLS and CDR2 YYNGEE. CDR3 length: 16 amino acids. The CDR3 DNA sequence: TGTGCCAGCAGCGTACTAGGACGACCGAACACCGGGGAGCTGTTTTTT. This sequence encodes CASSVLGRPNTGELFF.

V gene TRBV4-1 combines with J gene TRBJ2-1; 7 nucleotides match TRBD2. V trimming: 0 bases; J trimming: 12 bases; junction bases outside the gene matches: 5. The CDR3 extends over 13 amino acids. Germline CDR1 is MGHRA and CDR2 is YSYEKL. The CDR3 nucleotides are TGCGCCAGCAGCCAAGATGGAGTAGCGGGGCAGTTCTTC. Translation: CASSQDGVAGQFF.

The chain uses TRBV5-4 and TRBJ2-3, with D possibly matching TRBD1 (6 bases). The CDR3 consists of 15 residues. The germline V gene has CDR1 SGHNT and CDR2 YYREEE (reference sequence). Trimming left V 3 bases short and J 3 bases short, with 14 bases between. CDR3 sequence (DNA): TGTGCCAGCAGCTCGGGGTGGGGGCTGACAGATACGCAGTATTTT. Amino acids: CASSSGWGLTDTQYF.

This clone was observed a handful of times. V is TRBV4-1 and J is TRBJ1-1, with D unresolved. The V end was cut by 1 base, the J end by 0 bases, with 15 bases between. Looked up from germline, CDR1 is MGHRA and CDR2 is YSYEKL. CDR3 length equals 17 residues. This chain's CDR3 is CASSQVEQKYMNTEAFF. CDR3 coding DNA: TGCGCCAGCAGCCAAGTGGAACAGAAGTACATGAACACTGAAGCTTTCTTT.

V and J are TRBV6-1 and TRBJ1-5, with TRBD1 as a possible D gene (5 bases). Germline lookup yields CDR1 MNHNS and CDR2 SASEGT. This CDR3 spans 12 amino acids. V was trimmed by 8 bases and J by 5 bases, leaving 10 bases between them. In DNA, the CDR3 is TGTGCCAGCGAGGGGTGGGATCAGCCCCAGCATTTT. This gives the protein CASEGWDQPQHF.

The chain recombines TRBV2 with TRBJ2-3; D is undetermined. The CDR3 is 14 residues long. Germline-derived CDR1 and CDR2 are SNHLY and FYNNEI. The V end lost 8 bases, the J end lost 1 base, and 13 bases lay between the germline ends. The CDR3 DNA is TGTGCCAGCGTGAGAAACCATCGCACAGATACGCAGTATTTT. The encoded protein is CASVRNHRTDTQYF.

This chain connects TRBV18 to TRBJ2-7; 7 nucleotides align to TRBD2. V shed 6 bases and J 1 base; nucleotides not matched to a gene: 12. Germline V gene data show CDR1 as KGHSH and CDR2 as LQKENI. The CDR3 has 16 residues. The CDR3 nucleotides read TGTGCCAGCTCTCCAATTGGGCTGCGGGAGTCCTACGAGCAGTACTTC. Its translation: CASSPIGLRESYEQYF. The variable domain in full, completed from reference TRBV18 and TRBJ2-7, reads NAGVMQNPRHLVRRRGQEARLRCSPMKGHSHVYWYRQLPEEGLKFMVYLQKENIIDESGMPKERFSAEFPKEGPSILRIQQVVRGDSAAYFCASSPIGLRESYEQYFGPGTRLTVT.

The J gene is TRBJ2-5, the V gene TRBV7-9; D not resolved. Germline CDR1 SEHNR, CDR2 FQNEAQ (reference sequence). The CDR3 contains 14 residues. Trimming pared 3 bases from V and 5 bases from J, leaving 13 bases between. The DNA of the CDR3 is TGTGCCAGCAGCTTTTATTCCGACGGGGAGACCCAGTACTTC. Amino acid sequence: CASSFYSDGETQYF.

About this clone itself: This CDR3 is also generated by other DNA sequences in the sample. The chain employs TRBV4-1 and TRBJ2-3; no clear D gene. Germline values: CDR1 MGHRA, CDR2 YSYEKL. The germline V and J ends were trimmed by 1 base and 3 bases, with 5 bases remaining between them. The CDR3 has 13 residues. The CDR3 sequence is CASSQVRTDTQYF. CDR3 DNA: TGCGCCAGCAGCCAAGTAAGGACAGATACGCAGTATTTT.

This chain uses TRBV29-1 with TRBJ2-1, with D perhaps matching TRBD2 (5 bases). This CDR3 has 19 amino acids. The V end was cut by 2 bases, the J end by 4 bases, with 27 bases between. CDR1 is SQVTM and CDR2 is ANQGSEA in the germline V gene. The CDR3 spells CSVEQSGGLDPHPYNEQFF. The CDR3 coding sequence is TGCAGCGTTGAACAAAGTGGCGGACTCGATCCACACCCGTACAATGAGCAGTTCTTC.

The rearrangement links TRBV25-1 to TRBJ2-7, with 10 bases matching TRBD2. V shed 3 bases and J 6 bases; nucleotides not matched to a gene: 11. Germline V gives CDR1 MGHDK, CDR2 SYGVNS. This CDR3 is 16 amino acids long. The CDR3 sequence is CASSDPLASGSPEQYF. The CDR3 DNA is TGTGCCAGCAGTGACCCCCTGGCTAGCGGGAGCCCCGAGCAGTACTTC.

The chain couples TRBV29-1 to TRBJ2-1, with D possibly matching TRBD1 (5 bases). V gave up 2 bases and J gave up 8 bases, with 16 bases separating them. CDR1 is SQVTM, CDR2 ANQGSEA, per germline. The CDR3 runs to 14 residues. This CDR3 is CSVEYRGLQYEQFF. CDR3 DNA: TGCAGCGTTGAATATAGGGGCCTACAATATGAGCAGTTCTTC.

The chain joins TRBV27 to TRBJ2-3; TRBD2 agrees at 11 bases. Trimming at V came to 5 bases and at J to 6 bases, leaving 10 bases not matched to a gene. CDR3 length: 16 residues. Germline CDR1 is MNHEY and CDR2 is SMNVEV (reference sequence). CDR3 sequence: CASSELLAGDLDTQYF. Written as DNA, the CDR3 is TGTGCCAGCAGTGAATTACTAGCGGGAGATTTGGATACGCAGTATTTT.

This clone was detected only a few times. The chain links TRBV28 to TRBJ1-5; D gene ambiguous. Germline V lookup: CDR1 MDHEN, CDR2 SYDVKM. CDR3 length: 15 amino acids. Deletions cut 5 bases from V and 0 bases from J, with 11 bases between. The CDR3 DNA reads TGTGCCAGCAGTACGGACGGGTATAGCAATCAGCCCCAGCATTTT. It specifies CASSTDGYSNQPQHF.

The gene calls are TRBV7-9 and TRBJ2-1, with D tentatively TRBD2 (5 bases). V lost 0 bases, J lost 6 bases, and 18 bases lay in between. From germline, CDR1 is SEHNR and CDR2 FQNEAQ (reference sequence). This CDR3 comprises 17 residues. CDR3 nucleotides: TGTGCCAGCAGCTTAGCGGGAGCAGCCCTTCTGGGCAATGAGCAGTTCTTC. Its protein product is CASSLAGAALLGNEQFF.

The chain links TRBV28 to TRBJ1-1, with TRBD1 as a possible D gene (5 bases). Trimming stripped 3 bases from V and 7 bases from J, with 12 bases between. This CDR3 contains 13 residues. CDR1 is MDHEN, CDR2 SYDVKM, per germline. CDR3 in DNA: TGTGCCAGCAGTTTTTCAGGGACCCGTGAAGCTTTCTTT. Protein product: CASSFSGTREAFF. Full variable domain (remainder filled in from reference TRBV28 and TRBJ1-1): DVKVTQSSRYLVKRTGEKVFLECVQDMDHENMFWYRQDPGLGLRLIYFSYDVKMKEKGDIPEGYSVSREKKERFSLILESASTNQTSMYLCASSFSGTREAFFGQGTRLTVV.

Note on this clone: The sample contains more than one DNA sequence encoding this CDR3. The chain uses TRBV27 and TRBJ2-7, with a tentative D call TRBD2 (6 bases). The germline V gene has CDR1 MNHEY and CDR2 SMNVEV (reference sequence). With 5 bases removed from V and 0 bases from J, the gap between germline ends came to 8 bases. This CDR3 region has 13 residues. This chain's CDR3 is CASSATSSYEQYF. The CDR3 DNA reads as TGTGCCAGCAGTGCGACTAGCTCCTACGAGCAGTACTTC.

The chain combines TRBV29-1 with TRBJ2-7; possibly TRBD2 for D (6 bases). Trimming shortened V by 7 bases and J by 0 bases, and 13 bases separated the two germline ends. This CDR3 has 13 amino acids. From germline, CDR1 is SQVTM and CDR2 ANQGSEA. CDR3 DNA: TGCAGCGGCACTAGCTCCTCCTCCTACGAGCAGTACTTC. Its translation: CSGTSSSSYEQYF.

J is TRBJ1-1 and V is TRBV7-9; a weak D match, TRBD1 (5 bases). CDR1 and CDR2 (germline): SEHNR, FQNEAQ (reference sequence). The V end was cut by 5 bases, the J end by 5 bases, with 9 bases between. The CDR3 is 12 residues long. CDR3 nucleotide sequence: TGTGCCAGCAGCCTACAGGAGACTGAAGCTTTCTTT. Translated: CASSLQETEAFF.

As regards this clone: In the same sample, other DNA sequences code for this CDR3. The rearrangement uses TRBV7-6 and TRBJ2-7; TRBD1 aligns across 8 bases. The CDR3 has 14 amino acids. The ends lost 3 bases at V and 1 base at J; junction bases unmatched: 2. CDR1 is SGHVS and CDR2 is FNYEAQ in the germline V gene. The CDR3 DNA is TGTGCCAGCAGCTTCGGACAGGGTTCCTACGAGCAGTACTTC. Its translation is CASSFGQGSYEQYF.

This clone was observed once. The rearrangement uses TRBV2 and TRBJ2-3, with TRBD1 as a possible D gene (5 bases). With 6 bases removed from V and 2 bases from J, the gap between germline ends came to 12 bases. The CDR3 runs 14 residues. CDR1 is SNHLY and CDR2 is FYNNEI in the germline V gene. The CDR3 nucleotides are TGTGCCAGCAGCCAGGGTTGGTACACAGATACGCAGTATTTT. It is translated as CASSQGWYTDTQYF.